The next 7 T cell receptor beta chains were all read from a single sample in a study of blood T cell repertoires in COVID-19. The assay was immunoSEQ multiplex PCR, and TCRdb's table has in-frame clones only and misses some. The data hold hundreds of thousands of clones, with more than 75% observed a single time. Material: PBMCs or T cells enriched from blood (not recorded which). The source of these receptors is a woman aged 45-65 years who had recovered from COVID-19.

This clone has only a few counts. CDR3 bases: TGTGCCAGCAGACTAGCGGGGTCCAGCTCCTACGAGCAGTACTTC. Its translation: CASRLAGSSSYEQYF. This chain uses TRBV5-5 with TRBJ2-7; 10 bases align to TRBD2. The CDR3 has 15 amino acids. Unmatched junction bases numbered 5, after V lost 5 bases and J lost 0 bases. Germline V CDR1 and CDR2: SGHKS, YYEKEE (reference sequence).

V is TRBV7-2 and J is TRBJ2-5, with TRBD1 matching over 7 bases. J gave up 7 bases and V 4 bases, and 9 bases lay outside the gene matches. Germline assignment: CDR1 SGHTA and CDR2 FQGNSA. There are 14 residues in the CDR3. The CDR3 is CASSSGQPEVTQYF. CDR3 bases: TGTGCCAGCAGCTCGGGACAGCCCGAAGTGACCCAGTACTTC.

The gene calls are TRBV7-9 and TRBJ1-1, with D tentatively TRBD1 (6 bases). Germline lookup yields CDR1 SEHNR and CDR2 FQNEAQ (reference sequence). V lost 4 bases and J lost 8, with 17 bases in between. CDR3 size: 14 residues. The CDR3 DNA is TGTGCCAGCAGCTCTCGACGCGTAGGGACAGAAGCTTTCTTT. It is translated as CASSSRRVGTEAFF. Based on the CDR3 plus reference TRBV7-9 and TRBJ1-1, the full variable domain is DTGVSQNPRHKITKRGQNVTFRCDPISEHNRLYWYRQTLGQGPEFLTYFQNEAQLEKSRLLSDRFSAERPKGSFSTLEIQRTEQGDSAMYLCASSSRRVGTEAFFGQGTRLTVV.

The gene calls are TRBV9 and TRBJ1-1; D may be TRBD1 (5 bases). V lost 3 bases, J lost 3 bases, and 18 bases lay in between. The CDR3 consists of 16 residues. From germline, CDR1 is SGDLS and CDR2 YYNGEE. The CDR3 nucleotides read TGTGCCAGCAGCGGGGGCGGCGCGGGAGGGTACACTGAAGCTTTCTTT. It is translated as CASSGGGAGGYTEAFF. Supplemented by reference TRBV9 and TRBJ1-1, the full variable domain reads DSGVTQTPKHLITATGQRVTLRCSPRSGDLSVYWYQQSLDQGLQFLIQYYNGEERAKGNILERFSAQQFPDLHSELNLSSLELGDSALYFCASSGGGAGGYTEAFFGQGTRLTVV.

The rearrangement uses TRBV5-4 and TRBJ2-7, with D perhaps matching TRBD2 (7 bases). Trimming cost V 4 bases and J 3 bases, with 14 bases left between them. The CDR3 spans 14 residues. CDR1 and CDR2 (germline): SGHNT, YYREEE (reference sequence). The CDR3 region is CASSLGGGLYEQYF. CDR3 DNA: TGTGCCAGCAGCCTAGGGGGGGGACTCTACGAGCAGTACTTC.

The chain joins TRBV30 to TRBJ1-5; D might be TRBD1 (5 bases). This CDR3 has 13 amino acids. The V gene lost 1 base and the J gene lost 6 bases, with 10 bases spanning the gap. From germline, CDR1 is GTSNPN and CDR2 SVGIG (reference sequence). CDR3 sequence: CAWSAGGGQPQHF. CDR3 DNA sequence: TGTGCCTGGAGTGCGGGGGGGGGTCAGCCCCAGCATTTT.

The rearrangement links TRBV19 to TRBJ1-5, with 11 bases lining up with TRBD1. The CDR3 is made up of 15 amino acids. Looked up from germline, CDR1 is LNHDA and CDR2 is SQIVND (reference sequence). V shed 4 bases and J 7 bases; nucleotides not matched to a gene: 6. CDR3 in amino acids: CASSRWTGGLQPQHF. CDR3 DNA sequence: TGTGCCAGTAGTAGATGGACAGGGGGCTTGCAGCCCCAGCATTTT.